This T cell receptor beta chain was sequenced in a study of cytomegalovirus exposure and HLA in healthy donors. With 60 Vbeta and 13 Jbeta primers, the PCR was carried out. The protocol was immunoSEQ multiplex PCR, while the TCRdb copy is restricted to in-frame clones and leaves out a portion. The table records some 150,000 clones, over 70% of them present only once. This CDR3 region has 14 residues. CDR1 and CDR2 from the germline V gene are SNHLY and FYNNEI. V was pared by 6 bases and J by 7 bases, with 9 bases of the junction left unmatched. Note on this clone: As yet, its antigen is unknown.

General study points: The study listed under 200 cytomegalovirus-associated TCR beta chains. An analysis done earlier found most TCR beta V segments productive about 87% or about 30% of the time.

This cohort consisted of healthy bone marrow donors. The clonotype comes from a man aged 35 to 55 in good health and CMV-seropositive. What was sequenced was PBMCs. The chain links TRBV2 to TRBJ2-1; 7 bases align to TRBD1. The chain's CDR3 is CASRTDRAWNEQFF. In nucleotides, the CDR3 is TGTGCCAGCAGAACAGACAGGGCTTGGAATGAGCAGTTCTTC. Full variable domain (remainder filled in from reference TRBV2 and TRBJ2-1): EPEVTQTPSHQVTQMGQEVILRCVPISNHLYFYWYRQILGQKVEFLVSFYNNEISEKSEIFDDQFSVERPDGSNFTLKIRSTKLEDSAMYFCASRTDRAWNEQFFGPGTRLTVL.